The 29 T cell receptor beta chains presented below share a single source sample, sequenced in a study of post-analysis software for immune sequencing data. Study-level points and caveats: Compared with controls, patients had more of about 5 TRBV segments, including TRBV5-6, TRBV5-1 and TRBV20-1.

cDNA libraries of TCR beta carried unique molecular identifiers. TCRdb itself ran the PCR reads through MiXCR, one entry per CDR3 protein. The sample has roughly 400,000 distinct CDR3 sequences; 35% to 45% are singletons. The antigens these receptors bind are not known. Sequencing was performed on blood. These receptors all stem from a girl aged 2-10 years with multiple sclerosis.

The rearrangement links TRBV29-1 to TRBJ2-7, with TRBD1 matching over 9 bases. The V segment lost 5 bases and the J segment 6 bases; nucleotides outside the gene matches: 8. The CDR3 length is 13 residues. Germline V gene sequence: CDR1 SQVTM, CDR2 ANQGSEA. The CDR3 DNA follows: TGCAGCGTTAAGGGACAGGGCACAGGCGAGCAGTACTTC. This translates into CSVKGQGTGEQYF.

The chain uses TRBV7-8 and TRBJ1-2; D may be TRBD1 (5 bases). This CDR3 contains 17 residues. Deletions cut 5 bases from V and 4 bases from J, with 23 bases between. In germline, CDR1 is SGHVS, CDR2 FQNEAQ. CDR3 protein: CASSTPAATDRFYGYTF. CDR3 nucleotides: TGTGCCAGCAGCACACCGGCAGCAACTGACAGATTCTATGGCTACACCTTC. Based on the CDR3 plus reference TRBV7-8 and TRBJ1-2, the full variable domain is GAGVSQSPRYKVAKRGQDVALRCDPISGHVSLFWYQQALGQGPEFLTYFQNEAQLDKSGLPSDRFFAERPEGSVSTLKIQRTQQEDSAVYLCASSTPAATDRFYGYTFGSGTRLTVV.

J is TRBJ2-4 and V is TRBV7-3; TRBD2 agrees at 8 bases. The tail of the sequence fits TRBJ2-7 better, so the J call may be wrong. Germline V gives CDR1 SGHTA, CDR2 FQGTGA. CDR3 size: 13 residues. The CDR3 bases are TGTGCCAGCGGCGAGGGACTAGCCTACGAGCAGTACTTC. It encodes CASGEGLAYEQYF.

Within the sample, this clonotype is medium-sized (0.01 to 0.1%). V is TRBV5-1 and J is TRBJ2-7, with TRBD1 identical over 7 bases. CDR1 and CDR2 from the germline V gene are SGHRS and YFSETQ. This CDR3 has 16 amino acids. V dropped 1 base and J dropped 0; count of bases not matched to a gene: 7. The chain's CDR3 is CASSLRPGGASYEQYF. Written as DNA, the CDR3 is TGCGCCAGCAGCTTGCGGCCAGGGGGTGCCTCCTACGAGCAGTACTTC.

This clonotype has more than one count but fewer than ten. The chain has TRBV7-9 and TRBJ1-1, with a weak D call TRBD1 (6 bases). The V end was cut by 7 bases, the J end by 5 bases, with 11 bases between. Germline CDR1 reads SEHNR; CDR2 reads FQNEAQ (reference sequence). The CDR3 is 12 residues long. The CDR3 is CASNKGGTEAFF. As DNA, the CDR3 is TGTGCCAGCAACAAGGGGGGGACTGAAGCTTTCTTT.

The chain employs TRBV20-1 and TRBJ1-2; tentatively, D is TRBD1 (6 bases). Germline V CDR1 and CDR2: DFQATT, SNEGSKA (reference sequence). V shed 3 bases and J shed 7 bases, with 15 bases lying between them. The CDR3 loop spans 13 amino acids. The CDR3 DNA follows: TGCAGTGCTAGGGGAACAGGGAACGTTGGCTACACCTTC. Its protein product is CSARGTGNVGYTF.

At least ten counts were recorded for this clonotype. The chain carries TRBV24-1 and TRBJ1-2; TRBD1 is a possible D gene (5 bases). Germline values: CDR1 KGHDR, CDR2 SFDVKD. This CDR3 contains 13 residues. Deletions cut 2 bases from V and 4 bases from J, with 7 bases between. Written as DNA, the CDR3 is TGTGCCACCAGTGATTCAGGGTTCTATGGCTACACCTTC. Protein sequence: CATSDSGFYGYTF.

The chain carries TRBV20-1 and TRBJ1-2, with D unclear. V lost 0 bases and J 1 base, leaving 15 bases between the germline ends. The CDR3 extends over 16 amino acids. CDR1 is DFQATT and CDR2 is SNEGSKA in the germline V gene (reference sequence). CDR3 sequence: CSARDESGSGNYGYTF. CDR3 bases: TGCAGTGCTAGAGATGAGTCGGGATCGGGTAACTATGGCTACACCTTC.

This rearrangement joins TRBV7-8 to TRBJ2-1, with D tentatively TRBD1 or TRBD2 (5 bases each). The germline V gene has CDR1 SGHVS and CDR2 FQNEAQ. This CDR3 is 14 amino acids long. Trimming removed 2 bases at V and 7 bases at J, with 12 bases between. CDR3 bases: TGTGCCAGCAGCTTACAGGGAAGGGAGAATGAGCAGTTCTTC. Its protein is CASSLQGRENEQFF.

With respect to this clonotype: A much larger clone is a single base away; this may be a read error. The rearrangement joins TRBV20-1 to TRBJ2-7; the D is unclear. The J call is uncertain, as TRBJ2-5 better fits the DNA end. Germline CDR1 reads DFQATT; CDR2 reads SNEGSKA (reference sequence). This CDR3 has 13 residues. The CDR3 coding sequence is TGCAGTGCTATCCAGAGTGTCCAAGAGACCCAGTACTTC. Amino acids: CSAIQSVQETQYF.

This clonotype was counted between two and nine times. The chain is built from TRBV20-1 and TRBJ2-1; no firm D call. CDR1 and CDR2 from the germline V gene are DFQATT and SNEGSKA (reference sequence). CDR3 length equals 11 residues. The ends were cut back, 4 bases at V and 13 bases at J, with 14 bases in the middle. The CDR3 coding sequence is TGCAGTGCTAAAAAATTAGCTAGTCAGTTCTTC. Its translation: CSAKKLASQFF.

Of note for this clonotype: The junction shows a germline mismatch at one end, possibly a read error. The chain uses TRBV6-5 and TRBJ1-2, with TRBD1 identical over 7 bases. From germline, CDR1 is MNHEY and CDR2 SVGAGI. This CDR3 has 14 residues. The CDR3 is CASTKGARSYSYTF. The CDR3 nucleotides are TGTGCCAGCACGAAGGGGGCGCGGTCCTATAGCTACACCTTC.

The V gene is TRBV4-3, the J gene TRBJ2-1; D could derive from TRBD1 or TRBD2 (5 bases each). Germline V CDR1 and CDR2: LGHNA, YSLEER. The germline V and J ends were trimmed by 0 bases and 7 bases, with 10 bases remaining between them. CDR3 size: 14 residues. The CDR3 sequence: CASSQDFGTNEQFF. For the CDR3, the DNA is TGCGCCAGCAGCCAAGATTTCGGGACGAATGAGCAGTTCTTC.

In this sample, this clonotype turned up a few times. The rearrangement links TRBV9 to TRBJ1-2; unclear D gene. Germline-derived CDR1 and CDR2 are SGDLS and YYNGEE. The CDR3 spans 15 residues. Trimming removed 1 base from V and 8 bases from J, with 18 bases in between. The CDR3 loop reads CASSVTPMGLKGYTF. The CDR3 nucleotides read TGTGCCAGCAGCGTAACCCCAATGGGTCTAAAGGGCTACACCTTC.

This clonotype was seen a handful of times. Written as DNA, the CDR3 is TGTGCCAGCAGCCAAGGAATACGCGGCCTCACAGATACGCAGTATTTT. Its protein is CASSQGIRGLTDTQYF. The V call is TRBV3-1, the J call TRBJ2-3; the D is unclear. There are 16 residues in the CDR3. Germline V gene data show CDR1 as LGHDT and CDR2 as YNNKEL (reference sequence). Trimming removed 1 base at V and 2 bases at J, with 13 bases between.

The genes are TRBV20-1 and TRBJ2-3; the D gene could be TRBD1 or TRBD2 (5 bases each). CDR1 and CDR2 from the germline V gene are DFQATT and SNEGSKA (reference sequence). V gave up 3 bases and J gave up 1 base, with 8 bases separating them. The CDR3 runs to 13 residues. The CDR3 sequence is CSARLGGTDTQYF. The CDR3 DNA reads as TGCAGTGCTAGGCTGGGGGGCACAGATACGCAGTATTTT.

The chain combines TRBV18 with TRBJ2-5; D is undetermined. The CDR3 extends over 13 amino acids. The germline V and J ends were trimmed by 6 bases and 0 bases, with 8 bases remaining between them. Per germline, CDR1 KGHSH and CDR2 LQKENI. The CDR3 spells CASSPAYQETQYF. CDR3 sequence (DNA): TGTGCCAGCTCCCCAGCCTACCAAGAGACCCAGTACTTC.

As DNA, the CDR3 is TGTGCCAGCAGTCCCGGCTTTAGGGGGGCAATGACAGATACGCAGTATTTT. This translates into CASSPGFRGAMTDTQYF. The V and J genes are TRBV12-3 or TRBV12-4 and TRBJ2-3; either TRBD1 or TRBD2 may fit D (6 bases each). The V end lost 5 bases, the J end lost 3 bases, and 21 bases lay between the germline ends. The CDR3 consists of 17 residues.

The CDR3 loop is CASSQGLAGGLRYEQYF. The CDR3, as DNA: TGCGCCAGCAGCCAAGGACTAGCGGGGGGTTTACGGTACGAGCAGTACTTC. The chain couples TRBV4-3 to TRBJ2-7; TRBD2 matches 13 bases. Unmatched junction bases numbered 7, after V lost 1 base and J lost 4 bases. The germline V gene encodes CDR1 LGHNA and CDR2 YSLEER. This CDR3 contains 17 residues.

The rearrangement uses TRBV28 and TRBJ2-4; D unresolved. Trimming removed 3 bases at V and 0 bases at J, with 12 bases between. CDR1 is MDHEN and CDR2 is SYDVKM in the germline V gene. The CDR3 covers 16 residues. The CDR3: CASSFSAALAKNIQYF. The CDR3 DNA reads as TGTGCCAGCAGTTTTTCGGCGGCGCTAGCCAAAAACATTCAGTACTTC.

The chain couples TRBV28 to TRBJ2-7, with 11 bases identical to TRBD2. This CDR3 spans 16 amino acids. Germline trimming cut 8 bases from V and 2 bases from J; bases unmatched to any gene: 11. Germline-derived CDR1 and CDR2 are MDHEN and SYDVKM. Here the CDR3 DNA reads TGTGCCAGCCGATTAACCGGGACTAGCGGAACCTACGAGCAGTACTTC. It codes for CASRLTGTSGTYEQYF.

The rearrangement uses TRBV27 and TRBJ2-3; tentatively, D is TRBD2 (6 bases). In germline, CDR1 is MNHEY, CDR2 SMNVEV (reference sequence). The V gene lost 5 bases and the J gene lost 2 bases, with 14 bases spanning the gap. The CDR3 runs to 15 residues. DNA of the CDR3: TGTGCCAGCAGTCCCATGGGAGGATTCACAGATACGCAGTATTTT. This gives the protein CASSPMGGFTDTQYF.

This clonotype was picked up a small number of times. The chain recombines TRBV6-5 with TRBJ1-2; no clear D gene. This CDR3 region has 13 residues. CDR1 and CDR2 from the germline V gene are MNHEY and SVGAGI. Deletions cut 6 bases from V and 4 bases from J, with 12 bases between. The CDR3 reads CASREGFTYGYTF. In DNA form, the CDR3 reads TGTGCCAGCAGGGAAGGGTTTACCTATGGCTACACCTTC.

The J gene is TRBJ2-1, the V gene TRBV5-1; TRBD1 aligns across 10 bases. V lost 4 bases and J lost 2; bases outside the gene matches: 3. The length of the CDR3 is 15 residues. CDR1 is SGHRS and CDR2 is YFSETQ in the germline V gene. CDR3 sequence reads: CASSGGTGAYNEQFF. The CDR3 DNA follows: TGCGCCAGCAGCGGGGGGACAGGGGCCTACAATGAGCAGTTCTTC.

For this clonotype: At one end the junction does not follow the germline gene, possibly because of a read error. The chain combines TRBV5-1 with TRBJ2-6; perhaps TRBD1 as D (5 bases). The CDR3 runs 16 residues. Germline V gives CDR1 SGHRS, CDR2 YFSETQ. The CDR3: CAGSLGHNSGANVLTF. DNA of the CDR3: TGCGCCGGCAGCTTGGGGCACAACTCTGGGGCCAACGTCCTGACTTTC.

This chain joins TRBV7-2 and TRBJ2-1; 13 bases are a match to TRBD2. Germline V gene data show CDR1 as SGHTA and CDR2 as FQGNSA. Trimming at V came to 6 bases and at J to 12 bases, leaving 17 bases not matched to a gene. The CDR3 extends over 17 amino acids. CDR3 protein: CASSRSPRGLAGIRQFF. The CDR3 DNA is TGTGCCAGCAGTCGCTCACCCAGGGGACTAGCGGGGATTAGGCAGTTCTTC.

The chain combines TRBV5-6 with TRBJ1-6; D is uncertain. V gave up 3 bases and J gave up 4 bases, with 11 bases separating them. The germline gives CDR1 SGHDT, CDR2 YYEEEE. This CDR3 has 15 amino acids. The CDR3 region has the DNA TGTGCCAGCAGCTACCGGACGGCATATAATTCACCCCTCCACTTT. This encodes CASSYRTAYNSPLHF. Based on the CDR3 plus reference TRBV5-6 and TRBJ1-6, the full variable domain is DAGVTQSPTHLIKTRGQQVTLRCSPKSGHDTVSWYQQALGQGPQFIFQYYEEEERQRGNFPDRFSGHQFPNYSSELNVNALLLGDSALYLCASSYRTAYNSPLHFGNGTRLTVT.

This clonotype was picked up a small number of times. The rearrangement uses TRBV13 and TRBJ1-2; the match to TRBD1 covers 9 bases. The CDR3 covers 15 residues. Germline V gives CDR1 PRHDT, CDR2 FYEKMQ (reference sequence). Trimming at V came to 5 bases and at J to 2 bases, leaving 6 bases not matched to a gene. The CDR3, as DNA: TGTGCCAGCAGCACCCGGGACAGGGAAAACTATGGCTACACCTTC. It specifies CASSTRDRENYGYTF.

The chain combines TRBV20-1 with TRBJ2-4; D is ambiguous. The closer fit of TRBJ2-7 to the DNA end suggests the J call may be wrong. This CDR3 has 12 residues. The V gene's germline CDR1 is DFQATT and CDR2 SNEGSKA (reference sequence). The CDR3 nucleotides read TGCAGTGCTAGAACTGGGTTCAACGAGCAGTACTTC. It specifies CSARTGFNEQYF.